This T cell receptor (beta chain) was recovered during a study of T cells in tuberculosis. TCRdb's table, derived via immunoSEQ multiplex PCR, lists solely in-frame clones and lacks some. Of tens of thousands of clones detected, 90% to 95% appear once; the ten largest clones hold over 6.5%. Per the germline V gene, CDR1 is SQVTM and CDR2 is ANQGSEA. This CDR3 has 12 residues. Input material: PBMCs. The chain combines TRBV29-1 with TRBJ1-2; 9 bases are a match to TRBD1. The clonotype was recovered from a donor aged 10-30 years with latent tuberculosis or without tuberculosis infection. The CDR3 protein is CTFLGQGYGYTF. The CDR3 region has the DNA TGCACCTTCCTGGGACAGGGTTATGGCTACACCTTC.